The 5 T cell receptor beta chains in this list originate from one sample, sequenced in a study of blood T cell repertoires in COVID-19 (dated by TCRdb to the early 2020s). Preparation of the library involved the immunoSEQ multiplex PCR assay. Here the immuneACCESS table is served through TCRdb, limited to in-frame sequences with V and J called. Missing clones are a known gap in these copies; in checked studies unresolved V genes cover under half, and the rest lacks a known reason. This sample is represented by 110,000 or so clones; approximately 85% of them were singletons. The biggest ten clones account for around 5.5% of the sample. The sample comprised peripheral blood. Source of these receptors: a woman in her sixties or seventies with COVID-19, enrolled during active disease.

The chain recombines TRBV19 with TRBJ1-1; D is undetermined. The germline V gene has CDR1 LNHDA and CDR2 SQIVND (reference sequence). There are 14 residues in the CDR3. Trimming removed 4 bases at V and 1 base at J, with 10 bases between. In DNA, the CDR3 is TGTGCCAGTAGTAGCCCGGAGCGGAACACTGAAGCTTTCTTT. Its protein is CASSSPERNTEAFF.

V gene TRBV10-3 combines with J gene TRBJ1-2; 7 bases fit TRBD1. Germline values: CDR1 ENHRY, CDR2 SYGVKD. V shed 0 bases, J shed 1 base, and the junction held 23 bases outside the gene matches. This CDR3 spans 22 amino acids. The CDR3 is CAISESLASFDRENGGNYGYTF. Here the CDR3 DNA reads TGTGCCATCAGTGAGTCGCTGGCCTCATTTGACAGGGAGAATGGAGGTAACTATGGCTACACCTTC.

V usage is TRBV4-1 and J usage is TRBJ1-4, with TRBD1 identical over 9 bases. With V trimmed by 6 bases and J by 8 bases, 7 bases remained unmatched. The CDR3 extends over 14 amino acids. Germline CDR1 is MGHRA and CDR2 is YSYEKL. This CDR3 reads CASRPGQGWEKLFF. In DNA form, the CDR3 reads TGCGCCAGCAGGCCGGGACAGGGTTGGGAAAAACTGTTTTTT.

The chain carries TRBV9 and TRBJ1-3; perhaps TRBD1 as D (6 bases). The length of the CDR3 is 17 residues. The V and J ends lost 0 bases and 4 bases respectively, with 17 bases between them. The V gene's germline CDR1 is SGDLS and CDR2 YYNGEE. The CDR3 protein is CASSVGPPGGEGNTIYF. The CDR3 bases are TGTGCCAGCAGCGTAGGCCCCCCGGGGGGCGAAGGAAACACCATATATTTT.

The chain recombines TRBV7-3 with TRBJ2-3; 8 nucleotides line up with TRBD1. Germline V CDR1 and CDR2: SGHTA, FQGTGA. Trimming took 1 base from V and 2 from J; bases not matched to a gene: 5. The CDR3 has 16 residues. CDR3 residues: CASSLNDRGYTDTQYF. DNA of the CDR3: TGTGCCAGCAGCTTAAACGACAGGGGATACACAGATACGCAGTATTTT.